This T cell receptor (beta chain) was retrieved from a study of blood T cell repertoires in COVID-19. The V and J ends lost 2 bases and 7 bases, in that order; junction bases with no gene match: 1. The CDR3 extends over 11 amino acids. Germline CDR1 is DFQATT and CDR2 is SNEGSKA (reference sequence). The authors' processing: How many nucleated cells were present was estimated from reference gene primer amplification. Data came from immunoSEQ multiplex PCR; TCRdb stores just in-frame clones and leaves some out. The V and J calls and clone size are taken from that table; D and trimming were inferred from the DNA. The repertoire holds about 200,000 clones, with approximately 86% as singletons.

This receptor was taken from a man aged 55 to 70 with acute or convalescent COVID-19. The material sequenced was peripheral blood. The chain has TRBV20-1 and TRBJ1-2, with 7 bases matching TRBD1. The DNA of the CDR3 is TGCAGTGCTAGACAGGGGGGTGGCTACACCTTC. This sequence encodes CSARQGGGYTF.